This T cell receptor beta chain emerged from a study of response to subunit inactivated influenza vaccine. General observations from the study: A suggestion made by the authors is that each seasonal influenza vaccination recruits few new T cells.

Points on this clonotype: Its antigen is still unknown.

Per the germline V gene, CDR1 is SGHVS and CDR2 is FQNEAQ. The CDR3 is 15 amino acids. Trimming shortened V by 5 bases and J by 5 bases, and 15 bases separated the two germline ends. TCRdb reprocessed the RT-PCR reads via MiXCR and lists one record per CDR3 protein. The sample lists over 750,000 distinct CDR3 sequences, around 20% occurring once. The sequences come from PBMCs from blood, collected 4 to 6 days after vaccination. V gene TRBV7-8 combines with J gene TRBJ2-2; D tentatively fits TRBD1 or TRBD2 (5 bases each). The TCR sequence derives from a man aged 45-60 years who received an inactivated influenza vaccine. The CDR3 coding sequence is TGTGCCAGCAGCCACGGGGCACGGAGGACCGGGGAGCTGTTTTTT. Residues: CASSHGARRTGELFF.